This TCR beta chain was found in a study of cytotoxic CD8 clonotypes in ibrutinib-treated CLL. Study results and limitations: Patients had baseline clonality above age-matched healthy donors, and this clonality moved with circulating CD8+ T-cell counts.

The intended depth for sequencing was 1 in 200,000 to 1 in 1 million T cells. Clones were sequenced by immunoSEQ multiplex PCR, and TCRdb holds only the in-frame ones, with some missing. The sample lists a few hundred thousand clones; 60% to 75% were seen once. V was pared by 3 bases and J by 7 bases, with 13 bases of the junction left unmatched. This CDR3 comprises 17 residues. Germline CDR1 reads MNHEY; CDR2 reads SMNVEV (reference sequence). Worth noting for this clone: The antigen is not known.

The receptor comes from a human donor with chronic lymphocytic leukemia. The sequencing here drew on PBMCs, taken after 24 months of ibrutinib treatment. The chain combines TRBV27 with TRBJ2-1, with 9 nucleotides matching TRBD2. The CDR3, as DNA: TGTGCCAGCAGTTTCGGTCGACTAGCGGATCCCACTAATGAGCAGTTCTTC. As protein: CASSFGRLADPTNEQFF.